This record covers a single T cell receptor (beta chain). The V gene's germline CDR1 is SGHTA and CDR2 FQGNSA. This CDR3 contains 14 residues. With V trimmed by 4 bases and J by 7 bases, 7 bases remained unmatched. The source of the sample is a study of blood T cell repertoires in COVID-19. On the study more broadly: T cells, B-cell-depleted T cells, or PBMCs supplied cDNA or gDNA.

Original processing notes: How many nucleated cells were present was estimated from reference gene primer amplification. Method: immunoSEQ multiplex PCR; TCRdb's copy keeps in-frame clones and lacks some. From that table come the V and J calls and clone size; the DNA was used to work out D and trimming. The sample yields about 130,000 clones, around 86% seen once. This chain joins TRBV7-2 and TRBJ1-5, with 7 bases identical to TRBD1. The specimen sequenced was peripheral blood. The source is a man in his forties with active or convalescent COVID-19. CDR3 sequence reads: CASSSRQGRQPQHF. The CDR3 region has the DNA TGTGCCAGCAGCTCAAGACAGGGCCGGCAGCCCCAGCATTTT.